Listed here is a single T cell receptor beta chain. This entry comes from a study of shared clonotypes between healthy human individuals. Germline V gene sequence: CDR1 GTSNPN, CDR2 SVGIG (reference sequence). This CDR3 has 15 residues. After removal of 7 bases from V and 5 bases from J, the junction contained 14 bases not matched to a gene. Profiled with immunoSEQ multiplex PCR; TCRdb holds only in-frame clones, not every one. The sample yields 2 million to 2.5 million clones, about 95% seen once. This sequence was found in a man aged 18-30 years in good health. This sequence joins TRBV30 and TRBJ2-5; 9 bases line up with TRBD2. Sequenced input: naive CD4+ T cells sorted from blood. Noted subset: CD45RA+ positively selected. The CDR3 DNA reads as TGTGCCTTAGTGCGTCGGGCGGGAGGGGGTGAGACCCAGTACTTC. Translated, it gives CALVRRAGGGETQYF. The whole variable domain, remainder taken from reference TRBV30 and TRBJ2-5, is SQTIHQWPATLVQPVGSPLSLECTVEGTSNPNLYWYRQAAGRGLQLLFYSVGIGQISSEVPQNLSASRPQDRQFILSSKKLLLSDSGFYLCALVRRAGGGETQYFGPGTRLLVL.